This entry lists 23 T cell receptor beta chains sequenced from one sample in a study of identical twins. TCRdb reprocessed the 5' RACE reads with MiXCR, giving one entry per CDR3 protein. The data contain around 680,000 distinct CDR3 sequences, 8.6% of them singletons. These data were also filed under a second study, of yellow fever vaccine responses in identical twins.

The sequencing sample was made of PBMCs. The receptor source for this set is a woman under 30 in good health.

The gene calls are TRBV20-1 and TRBJ2-3; D possibly corresponds to TRBD2 (6 bases). The CDR3 spans 16 residues. V lost 0 bases, J lost 3 bases, and 16 bases lay in between. Germline-derived CDR1 and CDR2 are DFQATT and SNEGSKA (reference sequence). The CDR3 reads CSARDLWGDRTDTQYF. CDR3 DNA: TGCAGTGCTAGAGATCTATGGGGGGACCGTACAGATACGCAGTATTTT.

This clonotype was recorded a few times. The chain employs TRBV4-3 and TRBJ2-1; TRBD1 might be the D (6 bases). The CDR3 has 13 residues. Trimming stripped 2 bases from V and 9 bases from J, with 11 bases between. Germline-derived CDR1 and CDR2 are LGHNA and YSLEER. CDR3 in DNA: TGCGCCAGCAGCCAACCCCAGGGGCGTGAGCAGTTCTTC. It specifies CASSQPQGREQFF.

The chain carries TRBV20-1 and TRBJ2-7; D uncertain. The length of the CDR3 is 15 residues. Germline V gene lookup returns CDR1 DFQATT and CDR2 SNEGSKA (reference sequence). Trimming left V 3 bases short and J 2 bases short, with 17 bases between. CDR3 sequence reads: CSARPRAGTPYEQYF. The CDR3 DNA reads TGCAGTGCTAGGCCCCGGGCAGGCACTCCCTACGAGCAGTACTTC.

This chain connects TRBV28 to TRBJ2-3; D could derive from TRBD1 or TRBD2 (7 bases each). The germline V gene has CDR1 MDHEN and CDR2 SYDVKM. The CDR3 has 15 residues. The germline V and J ends were trimmed by 9 bases and 5 bases, with 21 bases remaining between them. CDR3 DNA sequence: TGTGCCAGTTCTCAGGGGGGGGCGCAGGGAGATACGCAGTATTTT. This translates into CASSQGGAQGDTQYF.

The rearrangement links TRBV7-3 to TRBJ2-4, with D possibly being TRBD2 (6 bases). This CDR3 has 15 residues. Trimming left V 1 base short and J 9 bases short, with 16 bases between. Germline CDR1 SGHTA, CDR2 FQGTGA. In nucleotides, the CDR3 is TGTGCCAGCAGCTTAAATCCCGGGGGTCTAGGCATTCAGTACTTC. It translates to CASSLNPGGLGIQYF.

The chain links TRBV29-1 to TRBJ1-1; unclear D gene. CDR3 size: 13 residues. Per germline, CDR1 SQVTM and CDR2 ANQGSEA. V lost 5 bases, J lost 0 bases, and 10 bases lay in between. This chain's CDR3 is CSVTTFMNTEAFF. As DNA, the CDR3 is TGCAGCGTTACGACCTTCATGAACACTGAAGCTTTCTTT.

This clonotype turned up a few times. V usage is TRBV24-1 and J usage is TRBJ2-3; D perhaps matches TRBD2 (7 bases). Per the germline V gene, CDR1 is KGHDR and CDR2 is SFDVKD. V lost 4 bases, J lost 1 base, and 17 bases lay in between. The CDR3 consists of 17 residues. Here the CDR3 DNA reads TGTGCCACCAGTGAGCGGGGGCTGGGATCCCGCACAGATACGCAGTATTTT. This encodes CATSERGLGSRTDTQYF.

The V call is TRBV12-3 or TRBV12-4, the J call TRBJ2-3, with 13 positions matching TRBD2. V lost 10 bases and J lost 2; bases outside the gene matches: 3. The CDR3 covers 14 residues. DNA of the CDR3: TGTGCCATCACTAGCGGGGGGGACACAGATACGCAGTATTTT. Residues: CAITSGGDTDTQYF.

A few counts support this clonotype. The rearrangement links TRBV5-4 to TRBJ2-1; TRBD2 matches at 11 bases. The CDR3 sequence is 13 residues long. CDR1 and CDR2 from the germline V gene are SGHNT and YYREEE (reference sequence). V was pared by 4 bases and J by 9 bases, with 3 bases of the junction left unmatched. Written as DNA, the CDR3 is TGTGCCAGCAGCCGGGGACTAGCGGTTGAGCAGTTCTTC. Protein product: CASSRGLAVEQFF. Full variable domain (rest looked up from reference TRBV5-4 and TRBJ2-1): ETGVTQSPTHLIKTRGQQVTLRCSSQSGHNTVSWYQQALGQGPQFIFQYYREEENGRGNFPPRFSGLQFPNYSSELNVNALELDDSALYLCASSRGLAVEQFFGPGTRLTVL.

The chain combines TRBV7-2 with TRBJ2-2; 10 bases fit TRBD2. V was pared by 2 bases and J by 1 base, with 4 bases of the junction left unmatched. Germline CDR1 is SGHTA and CDR2 is FQGNSA. The CDR3 is made up of 17 amino acids. CDR3 protein: CASSLLSGRLNTGELFF. Written as DNA, the CDR3 is TGTGCCAGCAGCTTACTTAGCGGGAGGCTGAACACCGGGGAGCTGTTTTTT.

This clonotype has only a few counts. The chain links TRBV11-2 to TRBJ2-7, with D perhaps TRBD2 (6 bases). V was trimmed by 1 base and J by 0 bases, leaving 13 bases between them. The germline CDR1 and CDR2 sequences are SGHAT and FQNNGV. CDR3 length: 16 amino acids. CDR3 nucleotide sequence: TGTGCCAGCAGCTTAGTCGGGGGACCGGGCTCCTACGAGCAGTACTTC. This sequence encodes CASSLVGGPGSYEQYF.

The chain carries TRBV6-2 or TRBV6-3 and TRBJ2-7; D might be TRBD2 (5 bases). Germline V CDR1 and CDR2: MNHEY, SVGEGT. V lost 6 bases to trimming and J lost 0 bases, with 15 bases between them. CDR3 length equals 15 residues. CDR3 sequence reads: CASSMIKGVSYEQYF. The CDR3 DNA sequence: TGTGCCAGCAGCATGATAAAGGGAGTCTCCTACGAGCAGTACTTC.

This clonotype was observed many times. The chain employs TRBV12-3 or TRBV12-4 and TRBJ1-5; D call uncertain. The CDR3 runs 14 residues. V was clipped by 3 bases and J by 1 base, with 7 bases between them. CDR3 DNA: TGTGCCAGCAGTTTGAGCCTAAGCAATCAGCCCCAGCATTTT. This gives the protein CASSLSLSNQPQHF.

There are many counts of this clonotype. The chain couples TRBV28 to TRBJ2-5; D is unclear. CDR1 and CDR2 (germline): MDHEN, SYDVKM. Trimming stripped 3 bases from V and 4 bases from J, with 12 bases between. The length of the CDR3 is 14 residues. CDR3: CASSLPFRRETQYF. The CDR3 DNA is TGTGCCAGCAGTTTGCCTTTCCGACGAGAGACCCAGTACTTC.

The V gene is TRBV11-2, the J gene TRBJ2-7; 12 bases align to TRBD2. CDR1 and CDR2 (germline): SGHAT, FQNNGV. V gave up 5 bases and J gave up 4 bases; unmatched junction bases: 15. The CDR3 consists of 18 residues. CDR3 in amino acids: CASSPLASGGVANYEQYF. CDR3 nucleotide sequence: TGTGCCAGCAGCCCCTTGGCTAGCGGGGGGGTCGCTAATTACGAGCAGTACTTC.

This clonotype was found a few times. J is TRBJ2-7 and V is TRBV7-9; D is unresolved. V lost 1 base and J 4 bases, leaving 8 bases between the germline ends. Germline V gives CDR1 SEHNR, CDR2 FQNEAQ (reference sequence). CDR3 length: 13 residues. DNA of the CDR3: TGTGCCAGCAGCTTAGGTTGGGAATACGAGCAGTACTTC. Its protein product is CASSLGWEYEQYF.

This chain uses TRBV29-1 with TRBJ2-2; D possibly corresponds to TRBD2 (7 bases). Trimming left V 1 base short and J 5 bases short, with 14 bases between. Germline CDR1 is SQVTM and CDR2 is ANQGSEA. The CDR3 has 15 amino acids. The CDR3, as DNA: TGCAGCGTTGAAGCTGCGGGGGCGCAAACCGGGGAGCTGTTTTTT. As protein: CSVEAAGAQTGELFF.

This chain connects TRBV7-9 to TRBJ2-7; no clear D gene. The CDR3 extends over 14 amino acids. Germline V gene sequence: CDR1 SEHNR, CDR2 FQNEAQ (reference sequence). Trimming stripped 0 bases from V and 6 bases from J, with 12 bases between. CDR3 sequence reads: CASSLAWAPLEQYF. CDR3 in DNA: TGTGCCAGCAGCTTAGCGTGGGCCCCGCTCGAGCAGTACTTC.

This clonotype was recorded many times. The chain links TRBV5-1 to TRBJ2-3; 7 nucleotides match TRBD2. V dropped 0 bases and J dropped 5; count of bases not matched to a gene: 6. Germline V gene sequence: CDR1 SGHRS, CDR2 YFSETQ. The CDR3 is made up of 15 amino acids. CDR3 loop: CASSLVSSGQDTQYF. The CDR3 DNA reads as TGCGCCAGCAGCTTGGTTTCTAGCGGACAAGATACGCAGTATTTT.

This clonotype was picked up a small number of times. The rearrangement uses TRBV6-5 and TRBJ2-7; 8 bases fit TRBD2. Trimming removed 2 bases from V and 3 bases from J; junction bases left unmatched: 6. The CDR3 consists of 15 residues. Per germline, CDR1 MNHEY and CDR2 SVGAGI. CDR3: CASSYGAGGVYEQYF. The CDR3 DNA follows: TGTGCCAGCAGTTACGGCGCGGGGGGCGTCTACGAGCAGTACTTC.

This clonotype was counted only a few times. The chain employs TRBV6-4 and TRBJ2-1, with unresolved D. V lost 0 bases, J lost 10 bases, and 10 bases lay in between. This CDR3 is built from 13 residues. In germline, CDR1 is MRHNA, CDR2 SNTAGT. CDR3 bases: TGTGCCAGCAGTGACTCGGTGGTGGGGGAGCAGTTCTTC. It encodes CASSDSVVGEQFF.

The rearrangement joins TRBV11-2 to TRBJ2-3, with 8 bases identical to TRBD2. Trimming at V came to 5 bases and at J to 3 bases, leaving 10 bases not matched to a gene. The CDR3 covers 16 residues. Germline assignment: CDR1 SGHAT and CDR2 FQNNGV. The CDR3 loop reads CASSRAGTGGTDTQYF. CDR3 bases: TGTGCCAGCAGCCGGGCGGGTACGGGAGGGACAGATACGCAGTATTTT.

This chain uses TRBV4-2 with TRBJ2-2; TRBD2 aligns across 12 bases. V shed 3 bases and J 2 bases; nucleotides not matched to a gene: 10. The germline V gene has CDR1 LGHNA and CDR2 YNFKEQ. CDR3 length equals 19 residues. CDR3 bases: TGTGCCAGCAGCCAGGGGACTAGCGGGTCCCTTCCAAACACCGGGGAGCTGTTTTTT. Its protein product is CASSQGTSGSLPNTGELFF.